This T cell receptor beta chain was sequenced in a study of T cells in Graves' hyperthyroidism and ophthalmopathy. The overall study: Upon initial diagnosis and before any treatment, peripheral blood was collected. Study results and limitations: Clonotypes that were expanded in thyroid above 0.001 mostly appeared in blood too.

V shed 5 bases and J 0 bases; nucleotides not matched to a gene: 4. This CDR3 region has 14 residues. Germline V gives CDR1 MNHEY, CDR2 SMNVEV (reference sequence). Amplification targeted TCR beta CDR3 regions from RNA transcripts. During a first-round RT-PCR of the TCR CDR3, the HTBI primer set was used. MiXCR, run by TCRdb on the multiplex PCR reads, gives a single entry per CDR3 protein. Here the sample spans about 720,000 distinct CDR3 sequences, 16% being singletons. Uncontrolled infection, other autoimmune disease, pregnancy and lactation each barred patients from inclusion. Extraction of PBMCs used roughly 10 ml of fresh peripheral blood. This clonotype was counted at least ten times. Its antigen is not known.

The receptor comes from a man aged 18 to 30 with Graves' hyperthyroidism. V and J are TRBV27 and TRBJ2-7, with TRBD2 matching 7 bases. Sequencing was carried out using blood. The CDR3 bases are TGTGCCAGCAGTAAGCAGCGGGACTCCTACGAGCAGTACTTC. This translates into CASSKQRDSYEQYF.